A single sample gave rise to the 17 T cell receptor beta chains below, sequenced in a study of cytomegalovirus exposure and HLA in healthy donors. Method: immunoSEQ multiplex PCR; TCRdb's copy keeps in-frame clones and lacks some. Of 90,000 to 150,000 clones detected, under 90% appear once; the ten largest clones hold 2.1%. The sequenced sample consisted of PBMCs. The receptors were sampled from a woman aged 30 to 39 in good health and CMV-seronegative.

This clone has a handful of counts. The chain combines TRBV19 with TRBJ2-3; 11 nucleotides match TRBD2. This CDR3 spans 16 amino acids. The V gene's germline CDR1 is LNHDA and CDR2 SQIVND (reference sequence). Germline trimming cut 3 bases from V and 1 base from J; bases unmatched to any gene: 3. The CDR3 is CASSIFSGGGTDTQYF. The CDR3 DNA reads TGTGCCAGTAGTATCTTTAGCGGGGGGGGCACAGATACGCAGTATTTT.

The chain employs TRBV7-2 and TRBJ2-7; 7 nucleotides align to TRBD2. The CDR3 contains 15 residues. Germline CDR1 and CDR2: SGHTA and FQGNSA. Germline trimming cut 1 base from V and 4 bases from J; bases unmatched to any gene: 7. The CDR3 DNA sequence: TGTGCCAGCAGCTTAGGCGGGGGTGGTAGGTACGAGCAGTACTTC. This codes for CASSLGGGGRYEQYF. The variable domain in full, completed from reference TRBV7-2 and TRBJ2-7, reads GAGVSQSPSNKVTEKGKDVELRCDPISGHTALYWYRQSLGQGLEFLIYFQGNSAPDKSGLPSDRFSAERTGGSVSTLTIQRTQQEDSAVYLCASSLGGGGRYEQYFGPGTRLTVT.

This chain connects TRBV4-3 to TRBJ1-4; no reliable D call. Trimming took 0 bases from V and 5 from J, leaving 10 bases between them. The CDR3 sequence is 15 residues long. Germline V gene sequence: CDR1 LGHNA, CDR2 YSLEER. The CDR3 loop reads CASSQDPAGNEKLFF. CDR3 bases: TGCGCCAGCAGCCAAGATCCGGCGGGGAATGAAAAACTGTTTTTT.

The V and J genes are TRBV4-3 and TRBJ1-2; D gene uncertain. The CDR3 runs to 14 residues. Germline V lookup: CDR1 LGHNA, CDR2 YSLEER. The V gene lost 0 bases and the J gene lost 4 bases, with 9 bases spanning the gap. The CDR3 DNA is TGCGCCAGCAGCCAAGACTTCAGGCCCTATGGCTACACCTTC. It is translated as CASSQDFRPYGYTF.

This clone was observed once. The chain carries TRBV5-1 and TRBJ2-5; TRBD1 aligns across 9 bases. The germline gives CDR1 SGHRS, CDR2 YFSETQ. This CDR3 region has 15 residues. Unmatched junction bases numbered 8, after V lost 4 bases and J lost 4 bases. The CDR3 DNA sequence: TGCGCCAGCAGCCGGGGGACAGGGAGAAGAGAGACCCAGTACTTC. It codes for CASSRGTGRRETQYF.

The gene calls are TRBV6-6 and TRBJ1-1, with TRBD1 as a possible D gene (5 bases). The V gene's germline CDR1 is MNHNY and CDR2 SVGAGI (reference sequence). The ends were cut back, 6 bases at V and 6 bases at J, with 14 bases in the middle. The CDR3 has 13 residues. The CDR3 protein is CASSLGPEAEAFF. As DNA, the CDR3 is TGTGCCAGCAGCCTGGGGCCCGAGGCTGAAGCTTTCTTT.

This chain uses TRBV4-1 with TRBJ1-2, with 8 bases matching TRBD1. Trimming at V came to 3 bases and at J to 4 bases, leaving 7 bases not matched to a gene. This CDR3 has 15 residues. Germline values: CDR1 MGHRA, CDR2 YSYEKL. The CDR3 DNA follows: TGCGCCAGCAGCCAGCAGACAGGGGTGAGCTATGGCTACACCTTC. This codes for CASSQQTGVSYGYTF.

The V and J genes are TRBV29-1 and TRBJ1-2; 12 nucleotides line up with TRBD1. CDR3 length: 14 residues. Germline V CDR1 and CDR2: SQVTM, ANQGSEA. Trimming removed 5 bases from V and 4 bases from J; junction bases left unmatched: 5. The CDR3 reads CSVPGTGGGYGYTF. The CDR3 nucleotides are TGCAGCGTTCCCGGGACAGGGGGCGGCTATGGCTACACCTTC.

The V gene is TRBV27, the J gene TRBJ2-7, with D possibly TRBD2 on 5 matching bases. The CDR3 extends over 14 amino acids. Germline assignment: CDR1 MNHEY and CDR2 SMNVEV (reference sequence). Trimming pared 0 bases from V and 4 bases from J, leaving 10 bases between. The CDR3 coding sequence is TGTGCCAGCAGTTTATCCGGTGGGAGATACGAGCAGTACTTC. Translation gives CASSLSGGRYEQYF.

This clone was counted a few times. The V and J genes are TRBV10-3 and TRBJ2-1, with 10 nucleotides matching TRBD2. The CDR3 spans 15 residues. Germline CDR1 is ENHRY and CDR2 is SYGVKD. V shed 2 bases and J 2 bases; nucleotides not matched to a gene: 0. CDR3 bases: TGTGCCATCAGTGAGAGCGGGGGGGCCTACAATGAGCAGTTCTTC. Protein: CAISESGGAYNEQFF.

The genes are TRBV9 and TRBJ1-2; 7 nucleotides agree with TRBD1. The CDR3 spans 14 residues. Germline CDR1 and CDR2: SGDLS and YYNGEE. V was clipped by 4 bases and J by 4 bases; unmatched bases: 7. CDR3 sequence reads: CASSQDGTAYGYTF. In DNA, the CDR3 is TGTGCCAGCAGCCAGGACGGGACAGCCTATGGCTACACCTTC.

The rearrangement joins TRBV6-5 to TRBJ1-2, with D possibly matching TRBD1 (6 bases). This CDR3 has 13 amino acids. Trimming removed 6 bases from V and 6 bases from J, with 14 bases in between. Germline lookup yields CDR1 MNHEY and CDR2 SVGAGI. Here the CDR3 reads CASREGGVNGYTF. Here the CDR3 DNA reads TGTGCCAGCAGAGAGGGGGGGGTAAATGGCTACACCTTC.

This chain joins TRBV20-1 and TRBJ2-7; the D gene is possibly TRBD1 (6 bases). The CDR3 is 11 residues long. V was shortened by 3 bases and J by 5 bases, with 8 bases between the two germline ends. Germline CDR1 DFQATT, CDR2 SNEGSKA (reference sequence). This CDR3 reads CSARGAHEQYF. In nucleotides, the CDR3 is TGCAGTGCTAGGGGGGCCCACGAGCAGTACTTC.

The chain carries TRBV27 and TRBJ1-4; 8 nucleotides match TRBD1. CDR3 length: 15 amino acids. Germline CDR1 MNHEY, CDR2 SMNVEV (reference sequence). With 5 bases clipped from V and 4 bases from J, the junction kept 6 bases outside the gene matches. The CDR3 here is CASSPRDRINEKLFF. In DNA form, the CDR3 reads TGTGCCAGCAGTCCCCGGGACAGGATTAATGAAAAACTGTTTTTT.

The rearrangement joins TRBV2 to TRBJ2-7; TRBD2 aligns across 7 bases. In germline, CDR1 is SNHLY, CDR2 FYNNEI. The CDR3 has 15 amino acids. Trimming took 6 bases from V and 0 from J; bases not matched to a gene: 8. The CDR3 here is CASSLGEGLSYEQYF. The CDR3 DNA reads TGTGCCAGCAGCCTCGGGGAGGGACTCTCCTACGAGCAGTACTTC. Full variable domain (remainder filled in from reference TRBV2 and TRBJ2-7): EPEVTQTPSHQVTQMGQEVILRCVPISNHLYFYWYRQILGQKVEFLVSFYNNEISEKSEIFDDQFSVERPDGSNFTLKIRSTKLEDSAMYFCASSLGEGLSYEQYFGPGTRLTVT.

The chain has TRBV10-3 and TRBJ1-2; 7 bases are a match to TRBD1. Germline CDR1 reads ENHRY; CDR2 reads SYGVKD. V shed 9 bases and J 6 bases; nucleotides not matched to a gene: 16. This CDR3 spans 15 amino acids. CDR3 sequence reads: CAIQPHKDRSDGYTF. The CDR3, as DNA: TGTGCCATTCAGCCCCATAAGGACAGGTCAGATGGCTACACCTTC.

The chain combines TRBV6-6 with TRBJ2-2; TRBD2 matches at 10 bases. Germline CDR1 is MNHNY and CDR2 is SVGAGI (reference sequence). With V trimmed by 5 bases and J by 6 bases, 9 bases remained unmatched. The CDR3 is 16 amino acids. The CDR3 here is CASSQISGGAPGELFF. The CDR3 coding sequence is TGTGCCAGCAGTCAAATAAGCGGGGGGGCTCCCGGGGAGCTGTTTTTT.